This TCR beta chain is from a study of T cells in localized non-small cell lung cancer. Study-level findings and limits: T cell clonality was highest in uninvolved adjacent lung, above tumor. A median of about 58 of the top 100 tumor clones appeared in adjacent lung, which was paired and uninvolved.

This clone was recorded a few times. Its antigen is as yet unknown. Method: immunoSEQ multiplex PCR; TCRdb's copy keeps in-frame clones and lacks some. The sample has around 40,000 clones, about nine tenths seen once. The specimen comprised peripheral blood, sampled before any cancer treatment. The clonotype originates from a female donor older than 55 with stage I squamous cell lung carcinoma.

Here the CDR3 DNA reads TGTGCCAGCAGTAGAGACTTAGCGGGGTACAATGAGCAGTTCTTC. Its protein is CASSRDLAGYNEQFF. The V gene is TRBV6-4, the J gene TRBJ2-1, with TRBD2 identical over 8 bases. V lost 5 bases, J lost 4 bases, and 7 bases stayed unmatched. The CDR3 sequence is 15 residues long. Per the germline V gene, CDR1 is MRHNA and CDR2 is SNTAGT.